The clone carrying this T cell receptor beta chain was recorded at least ten times. Its target is unknown. This entry comes from a study of T-cell memory formation after mild COVID-19. Study-level findings and limits: The CD4+ clones that contracted clustered mainly within CM and EM, and the CD8+ clones concentrated in EMRA.

The CDR3 totals 17 residues. The J segment lost 3 bases and the V segment lost 4 bases, leaving 9 bases of the junction unmatched. CDR1 ENHRY and CDR2 SYGVKD come from the germline V gene. The 5'RACE method, run with constant-segment primers, produced TCR alpha and TCR beta cDNA libraries (carrying sample barcodes and UMIs). TCRdb recomputed calls from the 5' RACE reads with MiXCR, one row per CDR3 protein. The sample yields tens of thousands of distinct CDR3 sequences, 25% to 35% seen once. The chain combines TRBV10-3 with TRBJ2-3, with 11 bases identical to TRBD2. The clonotype originates from a man between 18 and 29 years old who had mild COVID-19 (a few samples of this study predate the infection). Cell type and time point are not known. The source material was PBMCs or a T cell subset sorted from them (not recorded which). The CDR3 spells CAISGSLAGGRTDTQYF. In DNA form, the CDR3 reads TGTGCCATCAGTGGATCCTTAGCGGGGGGGCGTACAGATACGCAGTATTTT.